Here is one TCR beta chain with its context. Libraries were prepared by immunoSEQ multiplex PCR; TCRdb keeps only in-frame clonotypes and omits some of them. The sample records roughly 250,000 clones, over 80% being singletons. Participants came from roughly 25 US areas, aged roughly 18 to 95 years. Clinical history as reported by participants underpinned cohort assignment. This entry is derived from a study of blood T cell repertoires in COVID-19. Study details: From the United States, Italy and Spain came samples of acute and convalescent COVID-19. From T cells, B-cell-depleted T cells, or PBMCs came the material, which was cDNA or gDNA.

The germline CDR1 and CDR2 sequences are KGHSH and LQKENI. V lost 2 bases and J lost 3, with 16 bases in between. The CDR3 runs to 16 residues. The rearrangement joins TRBV18 to TRBJ2-5; tentatively, D is TRBD1 (5 bases). Input material: PBMCs or T cells enriched from blood (not recorded which). This clonotype originated in a human donor in a cohort exposed to, infected with or recovered from COVID-19 (not recorded which). The donor label of this sample is uncertain. Here the CDR3 reads CASSPSQGWFEETQYF. DNA for the CDR3: TGTGCCAGCTCACCAAGTCAGGGTTGGTTCGAAGAGACCCAGTACTTC.